Listed below are T cell receptor beta chains from one sample, sequenced in a study of OX40 agonist ivuxolimab in advanced cancers. Data came from immunoSEQ multiplex PCR; TCRdb stores just in-frame clones and leaves some out. The table includes under 70,000 clones, roughly 91% detected once. The sample in question was CD4+ or CD8+ T cells sorted from blood, obtained in a trial of the OX40 agonist ivuxolimab. The source is an adult with an advanced solid tumor such as melanoma, head and neck, liver or kidney cancer. Both conserved end residues are part of each CDR3. The order of the fields is CDR3 DNA, CDR3 protein, D gene, J gene, V gene, clone size. A D gene is named only where the DNA matches it firmly. Some rows have no size entry. The others give once, few or many, or a class for an expanded clone.

CDR3 DNA: TGTGCCAGCAGTTACGTAGGAACCGGGGAGCTGTTTTTT; CDR3 protein: CASSYVGTGELFF; D gene: -; J gene: TRBJ2-2; V gene: TRBV6-5; clone size: -
CDR3 DNA: TGTGCCAGCAAGGAGTCGGCACCTTCCTACGAGCAGTACTTC; CDR3 protein: CASKESAPSYEQYF; D gene: -; J gene: TRBJ2-7; V gene: TRBV2; clone size: -
CDR3 DNA: TGTGCCAGTAGTATGGGCAGGACCTACAATGAGCAGTTCTTC; CDR3 protein: CASSMGRTYNEQFF; D gene: -; J gene: TRBJ2-1; V gene: TRBV19; clone size: -
CDR3 DNA: TGTGCCAGGGACACGCAAAACAACAATGAGCAGTTCTTC; CDR3 protein: CARDTQNNNEQFF; D gene: -; J gene: TRBJ2-1; V gene: TRBV30; clone size: -
CDR3 DNA: TGTGCCAGCAGTTACCAGGGCTTCAGCGGCTACACCTTC; CDR3 protein: CASSYQGFSGYTF; D gene: -; J gene: TRBJ1-2; V gene: TRBV6-5; clone size: -
CDR3 DNA: TGCGCCAGCAGCCAATCCGGGACAGGGGTAGGAGAGCAGTACTTC; CDR3 protein: CASSQSGTGVGEQYF; D gene: TRBD1; J gene: TRBJ2-7; V gene: TRBV4-1; clone size: -
CDR3 DNA: TGCAGCGTTGGAGGGGGCGGGAATCAGCCCCAGCATTTT; CDR3 protein: CSVGGGGNQPQHF; D gene: TRBD1; J gene: TRBJ1-5; V gene: TRBV29-1; clone size: once
CDR3 DNA: TGTGCCTGGACTAGCGGGAGGTTTAATGAGCAGTTCTTC; CDR3 protein: CAWTSGRFNEQFF; D gene: TRBD2; J gene: TRBJ2-1; V gene: TRBV30; clone size: -
CDR3 DNA: TGCGCCAGTAAGCGGACAGGGGGAACCGGGGAGCTGTTTTTT; CDR3 protein: CASKRTGGTGELFF; D gene: TRBD1; J gene: TRBJ2-2; V gene: TRBV5-1; clone size: -
CDR3 DNA: TGTGCCTGCCCAAGAGGGGAGCAGTTCTTC; CDR3 protein: CACPRGEQFF; D gene: -; J gene: TRBJ2-1; V gene: TRBV5-3; clone size: -
CDR3 DNA: TGTGCCAGCAGCGGGGGGACTACCGGAGAGTTGACCCAGTACTTC; CDR3 protein: CASSGGTTGELTQYF; D gene: TRBD2; J gene: TRBJ2-5; V gene: TRBV11-1; clone size: -